One T cell receptor (beta chain) is described in this entry. This sample stems from a study of Tregs in tolerant kidney transplant recipients. Only in-frame clones appear in the TCRdb table, and some are missing; sequencing was by immunoSEQ multiplex PCR. This table has about 240,000 clones, 80% to 85% appearing once. The CDR3 contains 14 residues. V lost 0 bases to trimming and J lost 6 bases; unmatched junction nucleotides: 5. Germline V gene data show CDR1 as GTSNPN and CDR2 as SVGIG (reference sequence). This clonotype was obtained from a human donor in good health. The V gene is TRBV30, the J gene TRBJ1-5; 7 bases match TRBD1. Sequencing was performed on CD4+ T cells from blood. DNA of the CDR3: TGTGCCTGGAGTGTAAAGGGGGCCGGTCAGCCCCAGCATTTT. Protein sequence: CAWSVKGAGQPQHF.